Listed below are T cell receptor beta chains from one sample, sequenced in a study of post-analysis software for immune sequencing data. Via MiXCR, TCRdb re-called the PCR reads, giving one row per CDR3 protein. The sample yields approximately 770,000 distinct CDR3 sequences, just over 45% seen once. What was sequenced was blood. Receptor source: a girl aged 5-17 years with multiple sclerosis. CDR3s include the opening cysteine and the closing phenylalanine or tryptophan. The D gene is left open where the match is weak. Clone size is shown for a subset of rows, as once, few, many or a class of expanded clone.

j_call clone_size v_call d_call cdr3_nt cdr3_aa
TRBJ1-2 . TRBV7-8 TRBD1 TGTGCCAGCAGCCCGGACAGGTTCACTAACTATGGCCACACCTTC CASSPDRFTNYGHTF
TRBJ1-2 few TRBV29-1 TRBD1 TGCAGCGTTGAAGGGGACTTCCGGGACAGGGGTTATGGCTACACCTTC CSVEGDFRDRGYGYTF
TRBJ1-1 . TRBV13 . TGTGCCAGCAGCTCGCGGAGCCAGAACACTGAAGCTTTCTTT CASSSRSQNTEAFF
TRBJ1-2 . TRBV6-1 . TGTGCCAGCAGTGAAGCGGGAGAACCTAACTATGGCTACACCTTC CASSEAGEPNYGYTF
TRBJ1-4 few TRBV20-1 . TGCAGTGCTAGAGGCCCACAGGGAGGTGAAAAACTGTTTTTT CSARGPQGGEKLFF
TRBJ2-1 few TRBV6-5 TRBD2 TGTGCCAGCAGTTACACGGGACTAGCGGGAGATGAGCAGTTCTTC CASSYTGLAGDEQFF
TRBJ2-4 . TRBV7-9 TRBD1 TGTGCCAGCAGCTTAGCGGACAGGGCAACCAAAAACATTCAGTACTTC CASSLADRATKNIQYF
TRBJ2-7 . TRBV20-1 TRBD2 TGCAGTGCTAGACACCGGGACTACAACTACGAGCAGTACTTC CSARHRDYNYEQYF
TRBJ2-3 . TRBV29-1 . TGCAGCGTTGAAGATGGGGGGTCCTACACAGATACGCAGTATTTT CSVEDGGSYTDTQYF
TRBJ2-7 . TRBV27 TRBD1 TGTACCAGCAGTATGAAGACAGGGACCGTCTACGAGCAGTACTTC CTSSMKTGTVYEQYF
TRBJ2-3 few TRBV9 TRBD1 TGTGCCAGCAGCGTCGATTGGGACAGGGGCAGGGATACGCAGTATTTT CASSVDWDRGRDTQYF
TRBJ2-1 . TRBV20-1 . TGCAGTGTAAAGGTGGCGGGCTCCTACAATGAGCAGTTCTTC CSVKVAGSYNEQFF
TRBJ1-1 . TRBV12-3/TRBV12-4 . TGTGCCAGCACCCTTAGGTGGAGTGAAGCTTTCTTT CASTLRWSEAFF
TRBJ1-1 . TRBV20-1 . TGCAGTGCTAGACGTACGAACGCTGAAGCTTTCTTT CSARRTNAEAFF
TRBJ2-7 . TRBV9 . TGTGCCAGCAGTACAGGGTGGGGGATCTACGAGCAGTACTTC CASSTGWGIYEQYF
TRBJ2-1 once TRBV9 TRBD2 TGTGCCAGCAGCGTAAGGAGTACTAGCGGGAGCAATGAGCAGTTCTTC CASSVRSTSGSNEQFF
TRBJ1-1 few TRBV7-9 TRBD1 TGTGCCAGCAGCTTAGGGACAGGGTGGGCTTTCTTT CASSLGTGWAFF
TRBJ1-5 . TRBV27 . TGTGCCAGCAGTCCCCGATATAGCAATCAGCCCCAGCATTTT CASSPRYSNQPQHF
TRBJ2-1 . TRBV12-3/TRBV12-4 . TGTGCCAGCTGGGGGAAGGGGTTGGTGAATGAGCAGTTCTTC CASWGKGLVNEQFF
TRBJ1-5 . TRBV18 . TGTGCCAGCTCCCTGACAGCAAAGCCCCAGCATTTT CASSLTAKPQHF
TRBJ2-3 few TRBV4-3 . TGCGCCAGCAGCCAAGTACTACGGGGCACAGATACGCAGTATTTT CASSQVLRGTDTQYF
TRBJ2-7 few TRBV10-3 TRBD2 TGTGCCATCAGTGGTATGGGGACTAGCGGCACTACTGGGGACGAGCAGTACTTC CAISGMGTSGTTGDEQYF
TRBJ2-5 few TRBV28 TRBD1 TGTGCCAGCAGCCAAGGGACAGGGGTTGGAGGGGAGACCCAGTACTTC CASSQGTGVGGETQYF
TRBJ2-1 . TRBV4-1 . TGCGCCAGCAGCCACGGGGAGCGGCACTCCTACAATGAGCAGTTCTTC CASSHGERHSYNEQFF
TRBJ2-1 few TRBV29-1 . TGCAGCGTTGGACCGAGCAATGAGCAGTTCTTC CSVGPSNEQFF
TRBJ1-2 . TRBV12-3/TRBV12-4 . TGTGCCAGCAGACCACCGGGACGGGATGGCTACACCTTC CASRPPGRDGYTF
TRBJ2-7 . TRBV20-1 . TGCAGTGCTAGAGATCATATTCCGGAGGACTACGAGCAGTACTTC CSARDHIPEDYEQYF
TRBJ2-5 few TRBV27 TRBD2 TGTGCCAGCAGCCCAATGGGTAGCGGGATAGTTGGAGAGACCCAGTACTTC CASSPMGSGIVGETQYF
TRBJ1-5 . TRBV29-1 . TGCAGCGTTGAGCTACAGGGCGGCAGCAATCAGCCCCAGCATTTT CSVELQGGSNQPQHF
TRBJ2-3 once TRBV9 TRBD2 TGTGCCCGCAGCGTAGCGGGCGGGCCTAGCACAGATACGCAGTATTTT CARSVAGGPSTDTQYF
TRBJ2-7 few TRBV7-6 . TGTGCCAGCAGCTTAGGGGGGGCCCCGATCTACGAGCAGTACTTC CASSLGGAPIYEQYF
TRBJ2-7 few TRBV5-1 TRBD2 TGCGCCAGCAGCCCCCAGTCGGGAGGAACCAACTACTACGAGCAGTACTTC CASSPQSGGTNYYEQYF
TRBJ2-3 . TRBV7-2 . TGTGCCAGCAGCTTATCGTGGGGGACGGGAGTGGCAGATACGCAGTATTTT CASSLSWGTGVADTQYF
TRBJ2-1 . TRBV7-2 TRBD1 TGTGCCAGCAGCCGGACAGGGGGTGAGCAGTTCTTC CASSRTGGEQFF
TRBJ1-2 . TRBV12-5 . TGTGCTAGTGGCGTGCAGGGAGACGGTGGCTTCACCTTC CASGVQGDGGFTF
TRBJ2-5 . TRBV18 TRBD2 TGTGCCAGCTCGACTAGCGGGAGTAACGGAGAGACCCAGTACTTC CASSTSGSNGETQYF
TRBJ1-2 few TRBV7-9 . TGTGCCAGCAGCTTACTGGGGGCAGCGACCATAAACTATGGCTACACCTTC CASSLLGAATINYGYTF
TRBJ2-3 . TRBV20-1 . TGCAGTGCTGAGGTCTCCACAGATACGCAGTATTTT CSAEVSTDTQYF
TRBJ1-4 . TRBV12-3/TRBV12-4 . TGTGCCAGCAGTCCTCGTTCCGAAAAACTGTTTTTT CASSPRSEKLFF
TRBJ2-3 . TRBV7-6 . TGTGCCAGCAGCGCGGGATACGCGGATACGCAGTATTTT CASSAGYADTQYF
TRBJ2-4 . TRBV14 . TGTGCCAGCAGCCTACGCAGGGAGCGAAACATTCAGTACTTC CASSLRRERNIQYF
TRBJ2-1 . TRBV30 . TGTGCCTGGAGGGCCATAGGGGGCAATGAGCAGTTCTTC CAWRAIGGNEQFF
TRBJ2-7 . TRBV20-1 . TGCAGTGCTAGAGATCCCGGACTAACGTGGGGGGAGCAGTACTTC CSARDPGLTWGEQYF
TRBJ1-4 few TRBV4-2 . TGTGCCAGCAGCCAAGATCCGGGGGTCGACGAAAAACTGTTTTTT CASSQDPGVDEKLFF
TRBJ1-5 . TRBV4-1 . TGCGCCAGCAGCCAAGTTGGGGTGGAACAGCCCCAGCATTTT CASSQVGVEQPQHF
TRBJ1-2 . TRBV12-3/TRBV12-4 TRBD1 TGTGCCAGCAGTTCCCCGGGACAGGGGGCTGATGGCTACACCTTC CASSSPGQGADGYTF
TRBJ1-2 few TRBV28 . TGTGCCAGCAGTTTTGGTTCGGGGTCTAACTATGGCTACACCTTC CASSFGSGSNYGYTF
TRBJ2-7 . TRBV4-3 . TGCGCCAGCAGCCAAGATTCCGGGGCCGAGCAGTACTTC CASSQDSGAEQYF
TRBJ2-7 few TRBV7-6 . TGTGCCAGCAGCTTAGTCCCGGACAGTACCTACGAGCAGTACTTC CASSLVPDSTYEQYF
TRBJ2-7 . TRBV7-2 . TGTGCCAGCAGCTTATTGGCGGGACTCTTAATTGCGGGCGAGCAGTACTTC CASSLLAGLLIAGEQYF
TRBJ2-3 . TRBV4-2 TRBD2 TGTGCCAGCAGCCAGTCGGCCAGCGGGAGGCCCACAGATACGCAGTATTTT CASSQSASGRPTDTQYF